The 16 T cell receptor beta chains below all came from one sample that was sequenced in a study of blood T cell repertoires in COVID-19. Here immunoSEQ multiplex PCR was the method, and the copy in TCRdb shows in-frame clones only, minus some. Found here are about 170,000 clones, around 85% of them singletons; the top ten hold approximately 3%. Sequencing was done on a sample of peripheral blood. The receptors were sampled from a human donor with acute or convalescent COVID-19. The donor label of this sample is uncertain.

This chain's CDR3 is CASSSGTGVADQPQHF. The CDR3 DNA is TGCGCCAGCAGCTCCGGGACAGGCGTAGCTGATCAGCCCCAGCATTTT. The J gene is TRBJ1-5, the V gene TRBV5-1, with TRBD1 identical over 8 bases. CDR3 length: 16 residues. Germline V gives CDR1 SGHRS, CDR2 YFSETQ. V shed 3 bases, J shed 5 bases, and the junction held 10 bases outside the gene matches.

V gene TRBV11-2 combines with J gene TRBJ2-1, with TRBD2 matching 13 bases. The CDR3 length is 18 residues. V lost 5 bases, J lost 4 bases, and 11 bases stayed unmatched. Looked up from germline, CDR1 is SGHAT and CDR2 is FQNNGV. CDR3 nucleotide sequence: TGTGCCAGCAGCCCTAGGGGACTAGCGGGGCTCTCATACAATGAGCAGTTCTTC. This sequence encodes CASSPRGLAGLSYNEQFF.

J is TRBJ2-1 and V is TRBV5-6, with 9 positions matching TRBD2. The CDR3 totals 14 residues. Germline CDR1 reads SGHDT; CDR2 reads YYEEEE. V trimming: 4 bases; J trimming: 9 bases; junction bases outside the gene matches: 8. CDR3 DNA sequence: TGTGCCAGCAGCAAAAGGACTAGCGCAGGTGAGCAGTTCTTC. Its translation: CASSKRTSAGEQFF.

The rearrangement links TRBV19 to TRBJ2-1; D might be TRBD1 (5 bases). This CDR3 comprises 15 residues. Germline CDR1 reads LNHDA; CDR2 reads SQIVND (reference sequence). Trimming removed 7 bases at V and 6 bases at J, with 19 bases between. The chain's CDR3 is CASTPEGAASNEQFF. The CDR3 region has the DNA TGTGCCAGTACTCCTGAAGGGGCGGCAAGCAATGAGCAGTTCTTC. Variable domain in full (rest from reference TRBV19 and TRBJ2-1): DGGITQSPKYLFRKEGQNVTLSCEQNLNHDAMYWYRQDPGQGLRLIYYSQIVNDFQKGDIAEGYSVSREKKESFPLTVTSAQKNPTAFYLCASTPEGAASNEQFFGPGTRLTVL.

This CDR3 is CASAAQGNTEAFF. DNA of the CDR3: TGTGCCTCCGCGGCGCAGGGGAACACTGAAGCTTTCTTT. The chain couples TRBV12-3 or TRBV12-4 to TRBJ1-1, with D possibly matching TRBD1 (5 bases). This CDR3 region has 13 residues. The V end was cut by 11 bases, the J end by 1 base, with 14 bases between.

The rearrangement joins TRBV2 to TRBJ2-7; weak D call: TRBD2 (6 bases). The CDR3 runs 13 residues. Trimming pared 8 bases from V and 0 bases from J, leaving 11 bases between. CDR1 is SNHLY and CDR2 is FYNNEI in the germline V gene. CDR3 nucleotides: TGTGCCAGCGGGACTTTTAGCTCCTACGAGCAGTACTTC. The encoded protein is CASGTFSSYEQYF.

The CDR3 protein is CAISDSGALVFF. The CDR3 nucleotides read TGTGCCATCAGTGATTCAGGGGCTTTGGTGTTTTTT. V and J are TRBV10-3 and TRBJ1-4; D may be TRBD1 (6 bases). V lost 3 bases and J lost 15, with 14 bases in between. The CDR3 extends over 12 amino acids. CDR1 is ENHRY and CDR2 is SYGVKD in the germline V gene.

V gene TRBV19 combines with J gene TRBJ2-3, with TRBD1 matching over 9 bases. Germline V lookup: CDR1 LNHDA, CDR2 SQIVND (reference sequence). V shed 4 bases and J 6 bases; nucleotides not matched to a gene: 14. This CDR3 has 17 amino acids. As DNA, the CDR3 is TGTGCCAGTAGTACCCGTCCCGGGACAGGGACGAGTGATACGCAGTATTTT. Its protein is CASSTRPGTGTSDTQYF.

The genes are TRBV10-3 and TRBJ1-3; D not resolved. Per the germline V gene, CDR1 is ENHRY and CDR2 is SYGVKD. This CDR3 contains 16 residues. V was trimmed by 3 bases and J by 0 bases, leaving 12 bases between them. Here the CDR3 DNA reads TGTGCCATCAGTGATGCTTCCCGGGGCTCTGGAAACACCATATATTTT. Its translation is CAISDASRGSGNTIYF.

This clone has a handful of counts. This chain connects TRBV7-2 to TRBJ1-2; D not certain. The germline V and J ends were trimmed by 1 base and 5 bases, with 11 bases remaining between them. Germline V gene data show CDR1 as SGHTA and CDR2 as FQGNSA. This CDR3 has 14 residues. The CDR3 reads CASSLETSGYGYTF. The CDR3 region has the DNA TGTGCCAGCAGCTTAGAAACCTCCGGGTATGGCTACACCTTC.

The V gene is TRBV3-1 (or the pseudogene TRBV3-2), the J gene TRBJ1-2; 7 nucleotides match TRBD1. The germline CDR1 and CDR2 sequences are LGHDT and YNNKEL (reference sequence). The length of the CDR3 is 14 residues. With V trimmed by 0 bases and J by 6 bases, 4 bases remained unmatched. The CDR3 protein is CASSQEYRGDGYTF. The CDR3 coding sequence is TGTGCCAGCAGCCAAGAATACAGGGGAGATGGCTACACCTTC.

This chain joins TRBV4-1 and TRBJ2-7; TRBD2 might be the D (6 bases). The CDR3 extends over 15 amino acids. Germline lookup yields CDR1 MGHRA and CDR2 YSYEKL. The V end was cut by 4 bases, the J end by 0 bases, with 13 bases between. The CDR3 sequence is CASSLGSGFSYEQYF. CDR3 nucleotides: TGCGCCAGCAGCCTCGGGAGCGGGTTCTCCTACGAGCAGTACTTC.

CDR3 residues: CASSVFRRGNQPQHF. CDR3 bases: TGTGCCAGCAGCGTATTTCGACGGGGCAATCAGCCCCAGCATTTT. The V call is TRBV7-8, the J call TRBJ1-5; D is ambiguous. Trimming left V 5 bases short and J 2 bases short, with 13 bases between. Germline CDR1 SGHVS, CDR2 FQNEAQ. The CDR3 is made up of 15 amino acids.

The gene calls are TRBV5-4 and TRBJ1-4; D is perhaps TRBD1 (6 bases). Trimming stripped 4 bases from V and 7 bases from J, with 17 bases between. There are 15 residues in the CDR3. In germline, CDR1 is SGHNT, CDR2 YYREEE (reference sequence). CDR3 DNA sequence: TGTGCCAGCAGCCTACAGGGAGGGGGGGGTGAAAAACTGTTTTTT. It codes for CASSLQGGGGEKLFF.

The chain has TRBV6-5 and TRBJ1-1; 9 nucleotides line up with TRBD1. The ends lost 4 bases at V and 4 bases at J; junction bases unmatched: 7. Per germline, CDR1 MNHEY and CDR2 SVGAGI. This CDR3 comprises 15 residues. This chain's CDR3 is CASSSQGAFGTEAFF. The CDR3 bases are TGTGCCAGCAGTTCACAGGGGGCTTTTGGCACTGAAGCTTTCTTT.

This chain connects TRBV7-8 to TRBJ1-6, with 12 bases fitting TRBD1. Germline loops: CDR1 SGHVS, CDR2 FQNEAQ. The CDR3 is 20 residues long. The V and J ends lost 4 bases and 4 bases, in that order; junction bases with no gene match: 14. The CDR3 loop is CASSSPSPGTGGVYNSPLHF. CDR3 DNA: TGTGCCAGCAGCTCACCGAGTCCCGGGACAGGGGGCGTTTATAATTCACCCCTCCACTTT.